This TCR beta chain was recorded in a study of blood T cell repertoires in COVID-19. Study at large: Sites in the United States, Italy and Spain provided acute and convalescent COVID-19 samples. PBMCs, B-cell-depleted T cells, or T cells were the source of the cDNA or gDNA that made up the material.

For this clone: The junction does not match germline at one end; this may be a read error.

The germline V gene has CDR1 MNHEY and CDR2 SVGEGT. The length of the CDR3 is 14 residues. Assay used: immunoSEQ multiplex PCR; TCRdb lists only in-frame clones, some missing. In the table there are 100,000 to 150,000 clones, about 85% of which are singletons. Sample: peripheral blood. The chain is built from TRBV6-2 or TRBV6-3 and TRBJ1-4; the D gene is possibly TRBD1 (5 bases). The receptor's source is a man older than 75 with active or convalescent COVID-19. The CDR3 is CASSSLLTGSQGVF. Written as DNA, the CDR3 is TGTGCCAGCAGTTCGCTCCTAACCGGGAGTCAGGGCGTTTTT.